This TCR beta chain originates from a study of OX40 agonist ivuxolimab in advanced cancers. Study summary: Earlier anti-PD-1, anti-PD-L1 or anti-CTLA-4 therapy was permitted; 30% to 45% had received some.

CDR3 size: 16 residues. CDR1 and CDR2 (germline): KGHSH, LQKENI. V lost 3 bases to trimming and J lost 2 bases; unmatched junction nucleotides: 7. Method: immunoSEQ multiplex PCR; TCRdb's copy keeps in-frame clones and lacks some. The sample lists some 58,000 clones, roughly 80% occurring once. The chain carries TRBV18 and TRBJ2-3; TRBD2 agrees at 8 bases. The sample in question was CD4+ or CD8+ T cells sorted from blood, obtained in a trial of the OX40 agonist ivuxolimab. The receptor comes from an adult with an advanced solid tumor such as melanoma, head and neck, liver or kidney cancer. The DNA of the CDR3 is TGTGCCAGCTCACCCCCCGGGAGGGCCCTCACAGATACGCAGTATTTT. Translation: CASSPPGRALTDTQYF.